This TCR beta chain was sequenced during a study of response to subunit inactivated influenza vaccine. Study-wide points: Authors suggested seasonal influenza vaccinations each recruit few new T cells.

In TCRdb, the RT-PCR reads were re-called with MiXCR into one record per CDR3 protein. The table lists about 780,000 distinct CDR3 sequences, approximately 17% of them singletons, with approximately 11% in the top ten. The CDR3 has 18 amino acids. Trimming at V came to 4 bases and at J to 0 bases, leaving 14 bases not matched to a gene. Germline-derived CDR1 and CDR2 are SGHAT and FQNNGV. This clonotype was detected only a few times. Its antigen is currently unknown. Sequencing was performed on PBMCs from blood, taken 4 to 6 days after vaccination. The clonotype originates from a man aged 45-65 years who received an inactivated influenza vaccine. The rearrangement links TRBV11-2 to TRBJ2-7; 8 bases align to TRBD2. The CDR3 protein is CASSSHKRLATYSYEQYF. The CDR3 DNA follows: TGTGCCAGCAGCTCCCACAAGAGACTAGCGACATACTCCTACGAGCAGTACTTC.